Following are 2 T cell receptor beta chains from one sample sequenced in a study of blood T cell repertoires in COVID-19 (dated by TCRdb to about 2020). To prepare the library, the immunoSEQ multiplex PCR assay was applied. As stored in TCRdb, this immuneACCESS dataset retains in-frame rearrangements with V and J assigned. A fraction of the clones does not appear; measured against another copy, unresolved V genes explain less than half of the discrepancy, and the remainder lacks a known reason. In this sample the table shows 100,000 to 150,000 clones, almost 80% of which occur a single time. The ten top clones hold roughly 25% of the sample. Sequencing was done on a sample of peripheral blood. The receptors were gathered from a human donor in a cohort sampled during active COVID-19.

This clone was picked up a small number of times. V gene TRBV7-2 combines with J gene TRBJ1-2; possibly TRBD1 for D (5 bases). Between the trimmed V and J ends, which lost 5 bases and 0 bases, there was a span of 10 bases. Per germline, CDR1 SGHTA and CDR2 FQGNSA. This CDR3 spans 14 amino acids. This chain's CDR3 is CASSPSRANYGYTF. In nucleotides, the CDR3 is TGTGCCAGCAGCCCAAGCAGGGCTAACTATGGCTACACCTTC.

The chain employs TRBV9 and TRBJ1-3; no clear D. The germline CDR1 and CDR2 sequences are SGDLS and YYNGEE. The CDR3 covers 15 residues. Trimming took off 6 bases at V and 0 bases at J, with 13 bases between the two ends. CDR3 sequence: CASTGGYGSGNTIYF. The CDR3 DNA is TGTGCCAGCACCGGCGGTTACGGCTCTGGAAACACCATATATTTT.